What follows is one T cell receptor beta chain and its context. This specimen belongs to a study of blood T cell repertoires in COVID-19. For the study at large: From T cells, B-cell-depleted T cells, or PBMCs came the material, which was cDNA or gDNA.

CDR3 length: 14 amino acids. CDR1 and CDR2 (germline): SEHNR, FQNEAQ (reference sequence). After removal of 5 bases from V and 0 bases from J, the junction contained 3 bases not matched to a gene. This table comes from immunoSEQ multiplex PCR, and its TCRdb copy is limited to in-frame clones, with some not included. The sample consists of approximately 280,000 clones, approximately 91% of them appearing once. The genes are TRBV7-9 and TRBJ2-5; 7 bases map to TRBD1. Sequenced input: peripheral blood. This TCR was recovered from a woman in her sixties or seventies with acute or convalescent COVID-19. The CDR3 sequence: CASSLDRDQETQYF. The CDR3 bases are TGTGCCAGCAGCCTAGACAGGGACCAAGAGACCCAGTACTTC.